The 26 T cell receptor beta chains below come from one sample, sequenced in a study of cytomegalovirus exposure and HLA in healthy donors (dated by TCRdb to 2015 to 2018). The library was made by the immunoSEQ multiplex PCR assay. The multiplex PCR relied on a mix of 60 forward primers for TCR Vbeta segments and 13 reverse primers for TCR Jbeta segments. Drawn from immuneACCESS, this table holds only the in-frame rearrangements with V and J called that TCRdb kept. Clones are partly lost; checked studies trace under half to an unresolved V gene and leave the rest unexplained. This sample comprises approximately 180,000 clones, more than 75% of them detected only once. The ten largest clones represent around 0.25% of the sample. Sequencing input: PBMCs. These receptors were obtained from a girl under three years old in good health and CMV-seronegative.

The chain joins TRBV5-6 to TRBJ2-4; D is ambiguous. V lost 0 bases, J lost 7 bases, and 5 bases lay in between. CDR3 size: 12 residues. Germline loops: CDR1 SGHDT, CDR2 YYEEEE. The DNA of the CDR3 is TGTGCCAGCAGCTTGGACATGAACATTCAGTACTTC. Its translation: CASSLDMNIQYF.

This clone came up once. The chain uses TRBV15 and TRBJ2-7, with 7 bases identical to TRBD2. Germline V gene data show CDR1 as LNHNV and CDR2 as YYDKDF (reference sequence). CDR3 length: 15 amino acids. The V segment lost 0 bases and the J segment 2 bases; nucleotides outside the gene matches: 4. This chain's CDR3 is CATSRDREGPYEQYF. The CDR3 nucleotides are TGTGCCACCAGCAGAGATAGGGAGGGTCCCTACGAGCAGTACTTC.

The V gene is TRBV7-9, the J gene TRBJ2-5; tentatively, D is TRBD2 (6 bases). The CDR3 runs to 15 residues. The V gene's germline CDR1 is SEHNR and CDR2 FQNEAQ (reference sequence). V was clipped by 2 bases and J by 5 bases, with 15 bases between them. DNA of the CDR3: TGTGCCAGCAGCTTATTAGGCGGGGTCGGCGAGACCCAGTACTTC. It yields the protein CASSLLGGVGETQYF. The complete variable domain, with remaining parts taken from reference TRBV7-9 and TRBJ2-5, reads DTGVSQNPRHKITKRGQNVTFRCDPISEHNRLYWYRQTLGQGPEFLTYFQNEAQLEKSRLLSDRFSAERPKGSFSTLEIQRTEQGDSAMYLCASSLLGGVGETQYFGPGTRLLVL.

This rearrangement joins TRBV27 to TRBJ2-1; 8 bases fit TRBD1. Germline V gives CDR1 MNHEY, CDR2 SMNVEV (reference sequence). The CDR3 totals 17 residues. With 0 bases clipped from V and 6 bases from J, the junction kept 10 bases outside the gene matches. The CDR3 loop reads CASSLSHGRGRPNEQFF. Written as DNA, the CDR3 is TGTGCCAGCAGTTTATCGCATGGCAGGGGGCGCCCCAATGAGCAGTTCTTC.

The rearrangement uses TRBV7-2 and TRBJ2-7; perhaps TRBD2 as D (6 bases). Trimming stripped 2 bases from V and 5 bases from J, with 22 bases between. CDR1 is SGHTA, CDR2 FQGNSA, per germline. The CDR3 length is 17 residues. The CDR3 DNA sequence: TGTGCCAGCAGCTTAATCCCCGGCGGGAATTTATTCCACGAGCAGTACTTC. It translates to CASSLIPGGNLFHEQYF.

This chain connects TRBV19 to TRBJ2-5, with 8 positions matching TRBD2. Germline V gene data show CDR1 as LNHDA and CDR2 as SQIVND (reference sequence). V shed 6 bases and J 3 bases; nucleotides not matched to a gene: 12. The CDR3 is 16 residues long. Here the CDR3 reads CASSHPGLGPEETQYF. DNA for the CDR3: TGTGCCAGTAGCCACCCGGGACTAGGTCCAGAAGAGACCCAGTACTTC.

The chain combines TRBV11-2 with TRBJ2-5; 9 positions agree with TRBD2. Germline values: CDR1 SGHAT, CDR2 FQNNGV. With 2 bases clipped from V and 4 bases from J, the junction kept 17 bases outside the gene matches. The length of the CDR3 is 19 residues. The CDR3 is CASSLSPLKGSGSIETQYF. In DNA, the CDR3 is TGTGCCAGCAGCTTAAGCCCCCTTAAGGGTAGCGGGAGTATAGAGACCCAGTACTTC.

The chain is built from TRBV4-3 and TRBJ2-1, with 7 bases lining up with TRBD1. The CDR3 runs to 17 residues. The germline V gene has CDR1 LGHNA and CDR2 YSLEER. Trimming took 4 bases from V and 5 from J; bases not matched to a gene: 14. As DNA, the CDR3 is TGCGCCAGCAGCCCCTCATGGGACAGACAGATACACAATGAGCAGTTCTTC. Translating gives CASSPSWDRQIHNEQFF.

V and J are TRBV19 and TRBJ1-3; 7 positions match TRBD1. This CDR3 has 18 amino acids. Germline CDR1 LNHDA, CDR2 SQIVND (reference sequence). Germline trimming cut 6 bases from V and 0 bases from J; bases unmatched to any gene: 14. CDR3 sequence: CASSLDGQAVASGNTIYF. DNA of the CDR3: TGTGCCAGTAGCCTCGATGGACAGGCTGTAGCCTCTGGAAACACCATATATTTT.

The CDR3, as DNA: TGTGCCAGCAGCTTAGCGGGCAGAAACTATGGCTACACCTTC. Translated, it gives CASSLAGRNYGYTF. The chain has TRBV7-8 and TRBJ1-2; D remains ambiguous. The CDR3 length is 14 residues. Germline CDR1 reads SGHVS; CDR2 reads FQNEAQ. V was trimmed by 0 bases and J by 2 bases, leaving 7 bases between them.

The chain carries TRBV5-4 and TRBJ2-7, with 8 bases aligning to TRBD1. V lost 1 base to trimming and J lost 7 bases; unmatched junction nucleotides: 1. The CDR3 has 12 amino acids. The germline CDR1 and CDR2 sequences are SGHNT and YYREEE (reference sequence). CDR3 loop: CASSLNRGEQYF. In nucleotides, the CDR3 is TGTGCCAGCAGCTTGAACAGGGGGGAGCAGTACTTC.

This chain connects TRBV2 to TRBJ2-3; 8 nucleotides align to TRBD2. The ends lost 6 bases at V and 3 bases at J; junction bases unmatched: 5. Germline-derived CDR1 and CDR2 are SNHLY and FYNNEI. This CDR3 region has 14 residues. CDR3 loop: CASRQREITDTQYF. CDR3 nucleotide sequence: TGTGCCAGCAGACAGCGGGAGATAACAGATACGCAGTATTTT. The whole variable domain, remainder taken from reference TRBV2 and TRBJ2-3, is EPEVTQTPSHQVTQMGQEVILRCVPISNHLYFYWYRQILGQKVEFLVSFYNNEISEKSEIFDDQFSVERPDGSNFTLKIRSTKLEDSAMYFCASRQREITDTQYFGPGTRLTVL.

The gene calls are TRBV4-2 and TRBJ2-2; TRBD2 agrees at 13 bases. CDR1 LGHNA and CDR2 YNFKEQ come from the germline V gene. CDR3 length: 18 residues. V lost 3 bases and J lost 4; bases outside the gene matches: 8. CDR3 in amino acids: CASSHRTSGSKSTGELFF. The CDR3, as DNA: TGTGCCAGCAGCCACCGGACTAGCGGGAGCAAGAGCACCGGGGAGCTGTTTTTT.

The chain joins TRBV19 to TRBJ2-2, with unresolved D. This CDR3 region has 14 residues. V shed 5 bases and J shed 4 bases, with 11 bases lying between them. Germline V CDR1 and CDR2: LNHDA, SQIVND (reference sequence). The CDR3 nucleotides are TGTGCCAGTAGTTTGGCGACGGGCACCGGGGAGCTGTTTTTT. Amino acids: CASSLATGTGELFF.

The CDR3: CSVGGVEGYTF. The DNA of the CDR3 is TGCAGCGTTGGAGGAGTGGAAGGCTACACCTTC. This sequence joins TRBV29-1 and TRBJ1-2; D unclear. The CDR3 has 11 amino acids. Per germline, CDR1 SQVTM and CDR2 ANQGSEA. V lost 4 bases and J lost 8, with 11 bases in between. Together with reference TRBV29-1 and TRBJ1-2, the CDR3 gives the full variable domain: SAVISQKPSRDICQRGTSLTIQCQVDSQVTMMFWYRQQPGQSLTLIATANQGSEATYESGFVIDKFPISRPNLTFSTLTVSNMSPEDSSIYLCSVGGVEGYTFGSGTRLTVV.

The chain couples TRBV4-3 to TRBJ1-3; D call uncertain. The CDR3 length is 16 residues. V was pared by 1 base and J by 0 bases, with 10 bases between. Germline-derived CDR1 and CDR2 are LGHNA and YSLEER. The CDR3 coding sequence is TGCGCCAGCAGCCAAGGGGCCGTTAACTCTGGAAACACCATATATTTT. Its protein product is CASSQGAVNSGNTIYF.

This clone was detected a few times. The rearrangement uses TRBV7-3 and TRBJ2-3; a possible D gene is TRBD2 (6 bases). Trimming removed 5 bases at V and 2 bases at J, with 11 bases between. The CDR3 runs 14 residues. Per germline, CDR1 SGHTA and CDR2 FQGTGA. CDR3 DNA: TGTGCCAGCAGCAGACTAGGGAACACAGATACGCAGTATTTT. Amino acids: CASSRLGNTDTQYF.

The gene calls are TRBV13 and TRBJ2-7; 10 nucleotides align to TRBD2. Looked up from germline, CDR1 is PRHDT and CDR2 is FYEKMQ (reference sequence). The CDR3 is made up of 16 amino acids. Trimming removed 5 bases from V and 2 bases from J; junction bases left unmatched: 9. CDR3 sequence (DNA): TGTGCCAGCAGCCCCGGACTAGCGGCCTTTCCCTACGAGCAGTACTTC. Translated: CASSPGLAAFPYEQYF.

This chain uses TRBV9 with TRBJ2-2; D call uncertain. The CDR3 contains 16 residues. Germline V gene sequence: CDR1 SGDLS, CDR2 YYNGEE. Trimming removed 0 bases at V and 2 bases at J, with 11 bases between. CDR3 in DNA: TGTGCCAGCAGCGTAGGCCGGTCCTCAAACACCGGGGAGCTGTTTTTT. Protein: CASSVGRSSNTGELFF.

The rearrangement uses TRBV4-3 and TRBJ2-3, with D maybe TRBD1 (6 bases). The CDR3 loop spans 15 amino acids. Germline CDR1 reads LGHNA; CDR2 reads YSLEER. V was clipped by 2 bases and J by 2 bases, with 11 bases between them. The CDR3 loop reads CASSQQGPFTDTQYF. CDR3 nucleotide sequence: TGCGCCAGCAGCCAACAGGGGCCCTTCACAGATACGCAGTATTTT.

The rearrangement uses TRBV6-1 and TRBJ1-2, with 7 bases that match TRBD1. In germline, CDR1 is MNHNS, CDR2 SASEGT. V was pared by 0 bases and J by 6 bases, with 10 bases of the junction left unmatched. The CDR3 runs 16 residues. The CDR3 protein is CASSEAREGGGNGYTF. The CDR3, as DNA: TGTGCCAGCAGTGAAGCGCGGGAAGGGGGCGGGAATGGCTACACCTTC.

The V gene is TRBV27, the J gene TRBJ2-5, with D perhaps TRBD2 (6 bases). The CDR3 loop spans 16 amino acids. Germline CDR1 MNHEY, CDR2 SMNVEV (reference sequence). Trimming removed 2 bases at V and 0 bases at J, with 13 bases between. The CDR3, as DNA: TGTGCCAGCAGTTTAATACCTAGCGAGTACCAAGAGACCCAGTACTTC. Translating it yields CASSLIPSEYQETQYF.

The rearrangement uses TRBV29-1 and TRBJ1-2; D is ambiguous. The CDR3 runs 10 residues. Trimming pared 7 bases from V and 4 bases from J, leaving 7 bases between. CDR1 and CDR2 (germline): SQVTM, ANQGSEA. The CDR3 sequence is CSADTYGYTF. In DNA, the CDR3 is TGCAGCGCCGACACCTATGGCTACACCTTC.

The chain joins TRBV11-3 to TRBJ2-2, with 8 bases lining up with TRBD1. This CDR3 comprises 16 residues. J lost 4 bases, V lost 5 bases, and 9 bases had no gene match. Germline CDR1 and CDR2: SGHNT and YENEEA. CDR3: CASSAGHTGGTGELFF. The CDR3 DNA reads TGTGCCAGCAGCGCAGGACACACAGGGGGCACCGGGGAGCTGTTTTTT.

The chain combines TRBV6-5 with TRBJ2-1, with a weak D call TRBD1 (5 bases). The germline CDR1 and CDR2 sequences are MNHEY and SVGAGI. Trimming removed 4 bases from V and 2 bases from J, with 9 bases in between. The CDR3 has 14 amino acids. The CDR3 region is CASSLKGAYNEQFF. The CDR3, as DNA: TGTGCCAGCAGTTTAAAAGGGGCCTACAATGAGCAGTTCTTC.

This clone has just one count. CDR3 in DNA: TGCGCCAGCAGCCACCGCCCAGGGGGCATTTTGGAAGTGGAGACCCAGTACTTC. This sequence encodes CASSHRPGGILEVETQYF. The V gene is TRBV4-1, the J gene TRBJ2-5; TRBD1 aligns across 8 bases. Trimming removed 3 bases from V and 5 bases from J; junction bases left unmatched: 17. The CDR3 has 18 amino acids. Germline CDR1 MGHRA, CDR2 YSYEKL.